Sequencing of this T cell receptor (beta chain) was carried out in a study of Ad26.COV2.S vaccination and SARS-CoV-2 variants. Study background: Sample donor was a member of the COV1001 Ad26.COV2.S trial arm. Study results and caveats: Breadth, reportedly substantial, characterized the spike-specific CD8+ and CD4+ T cell responses after vaccination.

Germline assignment: CDR1 SGDLS and CDR2 YYNGEE. The V and J ends lost 2 bases and 4 bases, in that order; junction bases with no gene match: 5. The CDR3 runs to 15 residues. Points on this clone: The antigen is unknown.

The treatment here: around 19 received Ad26.COV2.S at low or high dose, single or two shots; several received placebo; per-sample allocation not given. The study sampled participants on day 63 after the first vaccine or placebo injection. This Boston cohort included adults aged 18-55 years. Some clones are missing from TCRdb's copy, which holds only in-frame ones; the method was immunoSEQ multiplex PCR. The profile covers 350,000 to 500,000 clones, with approximately 88% appearing a single time and roughly 4% taken by the ten largest. The sequence came from a person between 18 and 60 years old who received the Ad26.COV2.S COVID-19 vaccine or a placebo. V gene TRBV9 combines with J gene TRBJ1-4; 7 bases align to TRBD1. Sequences were derived from peripheral blood, sampled in a trial of Ad26.COV2.S vaccine versus placebo. The CDR3 sequence is CASSVGQFNNEKLFF. In DNA, the CDR3 is TGTGCCAGCAGCGTGGGACAGTTTAATAATGAAAAACTGTTTTTT.